This T cell receptor beta chain was identified during a study of glioma-infiltrating T cells after dendritic cell vaccination. The assay was immunoSEQ multiplex PCR, and TCRdb's table has in-frame clones only and misses some. The sample holds approximately 100,000 clones, about four fifths seen once. This clone was seen once. The material sequenced was blood, taken before dendritic cell vaccination. The clonotype originates from a human donor with glioblastoma.

The CDR3 loop reads CASSIVGGNEKLFF. CDR3 DNA sequence: TGTGCCAGTAGTATAGTAGGGGGTAATGAAAAACTGTTTTTT. This rearrangement joins TRBV19 to TRBJ1-4; D possibly corresponds to TRBD1 (6 bases). The CDR3 extends over 14 amino acids. Germline values: CDR1 LNHDA, CDR2 SQIVND (reference sequence). Trimming removed 1 base from V and 4 bases from J, with 7 bases in between.